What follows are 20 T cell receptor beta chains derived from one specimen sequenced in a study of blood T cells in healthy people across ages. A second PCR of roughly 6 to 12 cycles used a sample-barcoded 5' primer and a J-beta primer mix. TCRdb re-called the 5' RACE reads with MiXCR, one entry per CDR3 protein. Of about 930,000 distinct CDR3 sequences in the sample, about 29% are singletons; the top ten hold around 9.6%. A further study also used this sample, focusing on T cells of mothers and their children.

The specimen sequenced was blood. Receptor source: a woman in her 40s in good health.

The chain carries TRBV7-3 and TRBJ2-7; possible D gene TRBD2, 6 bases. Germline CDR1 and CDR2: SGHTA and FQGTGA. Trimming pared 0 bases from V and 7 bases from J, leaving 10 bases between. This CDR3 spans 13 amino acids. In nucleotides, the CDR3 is TGTGCCAGCAGCTTAACCCCCGCGGGGGAGCAGTACTTC. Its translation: CASSLTPAGEQYF.

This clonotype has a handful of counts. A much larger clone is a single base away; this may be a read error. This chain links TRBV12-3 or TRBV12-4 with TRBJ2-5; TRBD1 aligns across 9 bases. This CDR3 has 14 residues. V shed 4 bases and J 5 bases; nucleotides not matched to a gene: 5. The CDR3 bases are TGTGCCAGCAGTTCCGGGACAGGGTGCGAGACCCAGTACTTC. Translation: CASSSGTGCETQYF.

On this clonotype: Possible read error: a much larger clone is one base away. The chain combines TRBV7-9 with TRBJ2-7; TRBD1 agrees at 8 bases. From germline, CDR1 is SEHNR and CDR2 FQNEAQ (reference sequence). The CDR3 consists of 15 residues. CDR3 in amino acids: CAGSERQGRNHEQYF. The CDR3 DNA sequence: TGTGCCGGCAGCGAAAGACAGGGGAGGAACCACGAGCAGTACTTC.

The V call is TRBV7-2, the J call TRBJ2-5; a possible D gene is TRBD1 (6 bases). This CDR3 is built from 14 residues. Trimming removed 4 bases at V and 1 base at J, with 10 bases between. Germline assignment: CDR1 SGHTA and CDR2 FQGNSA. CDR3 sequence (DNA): TGTGCCAGCAGCTCGGACAGTCTCCAAGAGACCCAGTACTTC. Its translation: CASSSDSLQETQYF.

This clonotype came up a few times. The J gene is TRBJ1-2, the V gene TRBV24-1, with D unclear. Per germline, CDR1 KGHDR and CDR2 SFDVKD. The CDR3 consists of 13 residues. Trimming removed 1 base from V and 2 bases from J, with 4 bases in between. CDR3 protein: CATSDLANYGYTF. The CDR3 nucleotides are TGTGCCACCAGTGATTTAGCAAACTATGGCTACACCTTC.

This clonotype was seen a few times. CDR3 residues: CASSGDRLSQVPQSGYTF. In DNA form, the CDR3 reads TGTGCCAGCAGCGGGGACAGATTATCACAGGTCCCTCAATCTGGCTACACCTTC. The genes are TRBV7-2 and TRBJ1-2; the match to TRBD1 covers 7 bases. CDR3 size: 18 residues. CDR1 is SGHTA, CDR2 FQGNSA, per germline. V lost 5 bases, J lost 7 bases, and 22 bases stayed unmatched.

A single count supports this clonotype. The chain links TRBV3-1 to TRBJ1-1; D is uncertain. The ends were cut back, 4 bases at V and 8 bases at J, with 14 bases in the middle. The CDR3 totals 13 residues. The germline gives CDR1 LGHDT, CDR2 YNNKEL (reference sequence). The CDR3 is CASSLTSRGEAFF. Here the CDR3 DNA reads TGTGCCAGCAGCCTCACGTCTCGAGGAGAAGCTTTCTTT.

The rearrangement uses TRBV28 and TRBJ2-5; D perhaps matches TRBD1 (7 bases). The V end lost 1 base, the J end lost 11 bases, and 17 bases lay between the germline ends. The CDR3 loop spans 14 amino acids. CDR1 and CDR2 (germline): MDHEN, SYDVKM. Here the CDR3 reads CASSLSAGGKGQYF. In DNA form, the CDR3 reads TGTGCCAGCAGTTTATCGGCAGGGGGGAAAGGGCAGTACTTC.

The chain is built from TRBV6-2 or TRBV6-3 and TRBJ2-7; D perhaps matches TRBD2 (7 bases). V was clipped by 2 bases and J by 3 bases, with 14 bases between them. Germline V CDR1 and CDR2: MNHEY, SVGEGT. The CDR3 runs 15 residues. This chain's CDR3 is CASSYRGGGGYEQYF. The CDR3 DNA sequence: TGTGCCAGCAGTTACCGCGGCGGGGGCGGCTACGAGCAGTACTTC.

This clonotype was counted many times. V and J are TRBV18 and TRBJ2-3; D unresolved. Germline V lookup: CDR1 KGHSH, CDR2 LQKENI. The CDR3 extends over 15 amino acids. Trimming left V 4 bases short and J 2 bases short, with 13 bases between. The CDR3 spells CASSRTPISTDTQYF. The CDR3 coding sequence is TGTGCCAGCTCACGCACCCCGATCTCCACAGATACGCAGTATTTT.

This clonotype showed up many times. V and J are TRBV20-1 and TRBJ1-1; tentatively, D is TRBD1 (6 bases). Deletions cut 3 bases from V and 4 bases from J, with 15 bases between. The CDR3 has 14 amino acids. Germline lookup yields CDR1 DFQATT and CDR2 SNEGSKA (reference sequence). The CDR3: CSASGIGGTTEAFF. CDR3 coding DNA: TGCAGTGCTAGCGGAATAGGGGGGACCACTGAAGCTTTCTTT.

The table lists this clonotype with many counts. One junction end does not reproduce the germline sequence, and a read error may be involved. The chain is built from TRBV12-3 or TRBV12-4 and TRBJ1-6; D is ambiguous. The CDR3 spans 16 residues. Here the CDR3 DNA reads TGCGCCAGCAGCTCGGGAGGGAGCTCCTATAATTCACCCCTCCACTTT. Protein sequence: CASSSGGSSYNSPLHF.

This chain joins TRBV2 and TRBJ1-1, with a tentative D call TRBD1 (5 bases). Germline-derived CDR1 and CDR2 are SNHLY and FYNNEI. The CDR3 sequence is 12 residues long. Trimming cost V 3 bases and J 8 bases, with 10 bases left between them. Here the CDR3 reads CASSEAGREAFF. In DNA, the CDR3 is TGTGCCAGCAGTGAGGCAGGGAGAGAAGCTTTCTTT.

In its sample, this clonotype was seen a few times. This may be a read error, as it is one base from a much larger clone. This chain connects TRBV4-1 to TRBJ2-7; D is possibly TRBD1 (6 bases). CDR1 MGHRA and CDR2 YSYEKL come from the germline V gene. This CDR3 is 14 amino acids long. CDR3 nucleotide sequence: TGCGCCAGCAGCCCTCGGACAGACCCCTACGAGCGGTACTTC. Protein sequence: CASSPRTDPYERYF.

The CDR3 sequence is CASSLGQTTREKLFF. The CDR3 DNA is TGCGCCAGCAGCTTGGGACAGACCACGAGGGAAAAACTGTTTTTT. The chain recombines TRBV5-1 with TRBJ1-4; D may be TRBD1 (5 bases). The germline V and J ends were trimmed by 0 bases and 8 bases, with 14 bases remaining between them. The CDR3 loop spans 15 amino acids. Per the germline V gene, CDR1 is SGHRS and CDR2 is YFSETQ.

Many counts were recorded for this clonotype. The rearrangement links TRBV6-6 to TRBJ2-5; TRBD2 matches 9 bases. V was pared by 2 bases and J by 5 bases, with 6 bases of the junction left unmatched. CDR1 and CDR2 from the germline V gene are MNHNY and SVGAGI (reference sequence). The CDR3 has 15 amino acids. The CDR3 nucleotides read TGTGCCAGCAGTTACCAGAGCGGGGGGAAGGAGACCCAGTACTTC. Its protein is CASSYQSGGKETQYF.

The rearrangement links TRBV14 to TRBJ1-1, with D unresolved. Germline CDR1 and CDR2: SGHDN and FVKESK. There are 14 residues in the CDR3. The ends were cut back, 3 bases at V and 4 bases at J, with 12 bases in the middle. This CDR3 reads CASSQLGYPTEAFF. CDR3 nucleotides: TGTGCCAGCAGCCAGTTAGGGTATCCCACTGAAGCTTTCTTT.

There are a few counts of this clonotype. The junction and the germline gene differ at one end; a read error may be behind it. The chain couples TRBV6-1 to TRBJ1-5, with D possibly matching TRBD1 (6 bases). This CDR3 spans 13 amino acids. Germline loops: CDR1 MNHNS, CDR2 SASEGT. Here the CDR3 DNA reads TGTGCCGGCAGTGTGGACAGTTATCAGCCCCAGCATTTT. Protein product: CAGSVDSYQPQHF.

This CDR3 reads CASSATGGSNYGYTF. The CDR3 nucleotides are TGTGCCAGCAGCGCGACAGGGGGTTCCAACTATGGCTACACCTTC. The chain combines TRBV9 with TRBJ1-2; 9 nucleotides agree with TRBD1. Germline assignment: CDR1 SGDLS and CDR2 YYNGEE. V trimming: 3 bases; J trimming: 2 bases; junction bases outside the gene matches: 5. This CDR3 spans 15 amino acids.

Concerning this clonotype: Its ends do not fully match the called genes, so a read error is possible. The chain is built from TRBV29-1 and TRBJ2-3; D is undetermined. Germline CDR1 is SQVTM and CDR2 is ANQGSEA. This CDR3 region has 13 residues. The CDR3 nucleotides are TGCCGCGTCCCACCCCAAGACACAGATGCGCAGTATTTT. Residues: CRVPPQDTDAQYF.